Presented here are 24 T cell receptor beta chains from one specimen sequenced in a study of shared clonotypes between healthy human individuals (dated by TCRdb to between 2020 and 2021). CD8 naive samples consisted of CD45RO-negative cells that were positively selected for CCR7, yielding a CD45RA+CCR7+ population without TemRA cells. Library preparation used the immunoSEQ multiplex PCR assay. TCRdb retrieved this table from immuneACCESS and kept in-frame rearrangements only. Not all clones are present; in checked studies, unresolved V genes account for under half, and no reason is known for the remainder. Across this sample there are around 1.9 million clones, with about 92% seen only once. 1.5% to 2% of the sample is in the top ten clones. The source material was naive CD8+ T cells from PBMCs. The sample's cell subset or site label, in plain terms: CD45RA+CCR7+. The receptors were sampled from a man aged 18 to 35 in good health. Some clones in this sample may be carry-over from other donors' samples.

The rearrangement uses TRBV7-9 and TRBJ1-6; D is uncertain. The CDR3 has 14 residues. Germline V CDR1 and CDR2: SEHNR, FQNEAQ (reference sequence). V was shortened by 1 base and J by 6 bases, with 7 bases between the two germline ends. The CDR3: CASSLGDINSPLHF. CDR3 coding DNA: TGTGCCAGCAGCTTAGGTGATATTAATTCACCCCTCCACTTT. The full variable domain, with the rest looked up from reference TRBV7-9 and TRBJ1-6, is DTGVSQNPRHKITKRGQNVTFRCDPISEHNRLYWYRQTLGQGPEFLTYFQNEAQLEKSRLLSDRFSAERPKGSFSTLEIQRTEQGDSAMYLCASSLGDINSPLHFGNGTRLTVT.

The J gene is TRBJ2-5, the V gene TRBV7-9, with D possibly TRBD2 on 6 matching bases. Germline V gene lookup returns CDR1 SEHNR and CDR2 FQNEAQ (reference sequence). V lost 5 bases and J lost 5, with 9 bases in between. The CDR3 extends over 12 amino acids. The CDR3 loop is CASSLLAETQYF. CDR3 nucleotide sequence: TGTGCCAGCAGCCTCCTAGCGGAGACCCAGTACTTC.

This rearrangement joins TRBV7-8 to TRBJ1-4; maybe TRBD1 (5 bases). Deletions cut 5 bases from V and 3 bases from J, with 13 bases between. Germline lookup yields CDR1 SGHVS and CDR2 FQNEAQ. The CDR3 length is 15 residues. In nucleotides, the CDR3 is TGTGCCAGCAGCCAACGGGACCGACCTAATGAAAAACTGTTTTTT. It specifies CASSQRDRPNEKLFF. The full variable domain, rest sourced from reference TRBV7-8 and TRBJ1-4, is GAGVSQSPRYKVAKRGQDVALRCDPISGHVSLFWYQQALGQGPEFLTYFQNEAQLDKSGLPSDRFFAERPEGSVSTLKIQRTQQEDSAVYLCASSQRDRPNEKLFFGSGTQLSVL.

This clone was seen a few times. The rearrangement uses TRBV7-9 and TRBJ1-3; possibly TRBD1 for D (5 bases). Germline CDR1 SEHNR, CDR2 FQNEAQ (reference sequence). Trimming took 1 base from V and 8 from J, leaving 12 bases between them. This CDR3 spans 14 amino acids. In nucleotides, the CDR3 is TGTGCCAGCAGCTTAGTCAGGGCATCGGACACCATATATTTT. This sequence encodes CASSLVRASDTIYF.

The gene calls are TRBV19 and TRBJ2-7; D is ambiguous. Trimming cost V 3 bases and J 2 bases, with 14 bases left between them. There are 15 residues in the CDR3. The germline CDR1 and CDR2 sequences are LNHDA and SQIVND (reference sequence). This CDR3 reads CASSILHGPTYEQYF. The CDR3 nucleotides are TGTGCCAGTAGTATCTTACACGGTCCCACCTACGAGCAGTACTTC.

This clone was detected a few times. This chain joins TRBV30 and TRBJ1-1; TRBD1 matches 7 bases. J lost 6 bases, V lost 5 bases, and 0 bases had no gene match. The CDR3 length is 10 residues. CDR1 and CDR2 (germline): GTSNPN, SVGIG (reference sequence). The CDR3 nucleotides read TGTGCCTGGGGACAGGCTGAAGCTTTCTTT. The encoded protein is CAWGQAEAFF.

The J gene is TRBJ1-5, the V gene TRBV5-6; possibly TRBD1 for D (6 bases). This CDR3 contains 15 residues. The germline gives CDR1 SGHDT, CDR2 YYEEEE. The V and J ends lost 0 bases and 6 bases respectively, with 13 bases between them. The CDR3 region has the DNA TGTGCCAGCAGCTTGGGGCAGGGGTATGGTCAGCCCCAGCATTTT. Protein product: CASSLGQGYGQPQHF. Full variable domain (outside the CDR3, taken from reference TRBV5-6 and TRBJ1-5): DAGVTQSPTHLIKTRGQQVTLRCSPKSGHDTVSWYQQALGQGPQFIFQYYEEEERQRGNFPDRFSGHQFPNYSSELNVNALLLGDSALYLCASSLGQGYGQPQHFGDGTRLSIL.

J is TRBJ2-4 and V is TRBV19; 14 bases agree with TRBD2. Trimming cost V 7 bases and J 2 bases; bases outside gene matches: 4. Germline CDR1 LNHDA, CDR2 SQIVND (reference sequence). There are 16 residues in the CDR3. The CDR3 is CASMGLAGESKNIQYF. DNA for the CDR3: TGTGCCAGTATGGGACTAGCGGGAGAGTCCAAAAACATTCAGTACTTC.

The chain employs TRBV27 and TRBJ2-7, with 8 bases fitting TRBD2. This CDR3 is 15 amino acids long. Germline V lookup: CDR1 MNHEY, CDR2 SMNVEV (reference sequence). Trimming took 3 bases from V and 4 from J; bases not matched to a gene: 8. DNA of the CDR3: TGTGCCAGCAGTTTGGCTAGCGGGCCTATATACGAGCAGTACTTC. It specifies CASSLASGPIYEQYF.

This chain uses TRBV27 with TRBJ2-1; TRBD1 agrees at 7 bases. This CDR3 has 15 amino acids. V was clipped by 4 bases and J by 0 bases; unmatched bases: 3. The germline V gene encodes CDR1 MNHEY and CDR2 SMNVEV (reference sequence). As DNA, the CDR3 is TGTGCCAGCAGTTGGGACAGTAGCTCCTACAATGAGCAGTTCTTC. This translates into CASSWDSSSYNEQFF.

This clone was seen a handful of times. This chain links TRBV29-1 with TRBJ1-1; D is possibly TRBD1 (5 bases). CDR1 is SQVTM and CDR2 is ANQGSEA in the germline V gene. Trimming left V 0 bases short and J 0 bases short, with 11 bases between. The CDR3 runs 15 residues. The CDR3 DNA reads as TGCAGCGTTGAAGAACCAGGGATATTGAACACTGAAGCTTTCTTT. It is translated as CSVEEPGILNTEAFF. Full variable domain (rest looked up from reference TRBV29-1 and TRBJ1-1): SAVISQKPSRDICQRGTSLTIQCQVDSQVTMMFWYRQQPGQSLTLIATANQGSEATYESGFVIDKFPISRPNLTFSTLTVSNMSPEDSSIYLCSVEEPGILNTEAFFGQGTRLTVV.

A word on this clone: Additional DNA sequences in this sample encode the identical CDR3. This chain uses TRBV7-8 with TRBJ1-1; 8 bases align to TRBD1. V dropped 5 bases and J dropped 1; count of bases not matched to a gene: 3. The germline gives CDR1 SGHVS, CDR2 FQNEAQ. This CDR3 region has 14 residues. CDR3 coding DNA: TGTGCCAGCAGCCCCGACAGGGGGAACACTGAAGCTTTCTTT. As protein: CASSPDRGNTEAFF.

The V gene is TRBV5-6, the J gene TRBJ2-7; the match to TRBD1 covers 7 bases. CDR1 is SGHDT, CDR2 YYEEEE, per germline. The CDR3 is 15 residues long. V trimming: 3 bases; J trimming: 0 bases; junction bases outside the gene matches: 6. In nucleotides, the CDR3 is TGTGCCAGCAGCTCCCGACAGGGTGCCTCCTACGAGCAGTACTTC. As protein: CASSSRQGASYEQYF.

V gene TRBV19 combines with J gene TRBJ1-2, with TRBD1 matching over 7 bases. The CDR3 sequence is 15 residues long. J gave up 4 bases and V 5 bases, and 10 bases lay outside the gene matches. Germline loops: CDR1 LNHDA, CDR2 SQIVND (reference sequence). The CDR3 spells CASSWVDRAPYGYTF. In nucleotides, the CDR3 is TGTGCCAGTAGTTGGGTCGACAGGGCCCCCTATGGCTACACCTTC.

The chain links TRBV12-5 to TRBJ2-5; 7 bases are a match to TRBD2. The J call could be wrong; TRBJ2-7 is a better fit for the DNA end. The CDR3 runs 18 residues. Germline CDR1 is LGHNT and CDR2 is FRNRAP. The DNA for the CDR3 is TGTGCTAGTGCCCTTAGCGCTAGCGGAATTCTGAGCTCCTACGAGCAGTACTTC. Translating gives CASALSASGILSSYEQYF.

The V gene is TRBV11-3, the J gene TRBJ2-1; 11 bases are a match to TRBD1. The junction had 7 bases not matched to a gene; V was cut back by 4 bases and J by 8 bases. CDR1 and CDR2 (germline): SGHNT, YENEEA. The CDR3 runs 15 residues. CDR3 amino acids: CASSSPGQGGDEQFF. The CDR3 DNA reads TGTGCCAGCAGCTCCCCGGGACAGGGGGGGGATGAGCAGTTCTTC. The whole variable domain, remainder taken from reference TRBV11-3 and TRBJ2-1, is EAGVVQSPRYKIIEKKQPVAFWCNPISGHNTLYWYLQNLGQGPELLIRYENEEAVDDSQLPKDRFSAERLKGVDSTLKIQPAELGDSAVYLCASSSPGQGGDEQFFGPGTRLTVL.

The CDR3 here is CASSVSPGTSYYNEQFF. As DNA, the CDR3 is TGTGCCAGCAGCGTAAGTCCCGGGACTAGCTACTACAATGAGCAGTTCTTC. The genes are TRBV7-2 and TRBJ2-1; 9 bases agree with TRBD2. CDR3 length: 17 residues. V trimming: 5 bases; J trimming: 3 bases; junction bases outside the gene matches: 11. Germline CDR1 and CDR2: SGHTA and FQGNSA. Using reference TRBV7-2 and TRBJ2-1 for the parts outside the CDR3, the full variable domain is GAGVSQSPSNKVTEKGKDVELRCDPISGHTALYWYRQSLGQGLEFLIYFQGNSAPDKSGLPSDRFSAERTGGSVSTLTIQRTQQEDSAVYLCASSVSPGTSYYNEQFFGPGTRLTVL.

The DNA for the CDR3 is TGTGCCAGCAGTTTGAGTAACGGTGGGACCGGGGAGCTGTTTTTT. As protein: CASSLSNGGTGELFF. This sequence joins TRBV27 and TRBJ2-2, with D uncertain. V was clipped by 3 bases and J by 5 bases, with 13 bases between them. In germline, CDR1 is MNHEY, CDR2 SMNVEV (reference sequence). CDR3 length: 15 amino acids.

This chain links TRBV6-4 with TRBJ1-1, with D unclear. Trimming removed 5 bases from V and 4 bases from J, with 14 bases in between. Germline V CDR1 and CDR2: MRHNA, SNTAGT. The CDR3 length is 14 residues. This CDR3 reads CASSKRSWSTEAFF. CDR3 DNA: TGTGCCAGCAGTAAACGGTCGTGGAGCACTGAAGCTTTCTTT.

CDR3 loop: CASSLNPEYEQYF. In DNA, the CDR3 is TGTGCCAGCAGCCTGAATCCGGAATACGAGCAGTACTTC. The chain joins TRBV7-9 to TRBJ2-7; no clear D. Germline assignment: CDR1 SEHNR and CDR2 FQNEAQ (reference sequence). V was cut by 5 bases and J by 4 bases, with 12 bases left in between. The CDR3 consists of 13 residues. Supplemented by reference TRBV7-9 and TRBJ2-7, the full variable domain reads DTGVSQNPRHKITKRGQNVTFRCDPISEHNRLYWYRQTLGQGPEFLTYFQNEAQLEKSRLLSDRFSAERPKGSFSTLEIQRTEQGDSAMYLCASSLNPEYEQYFGPGTRLTVT.

J is TRBJ1-2 and V is TRBV10-1; D call uncertain. With 10 bases removed from V and 6 bases from J, the gap between germline ends came to 15 bases. The CDR3 totals 12 residues. The V gene's germline CDR1 is WNHNN and CDR2 SYGVQD (reference sequence). The CDR3 reads CATLIAVNGYTF. CDR3 nucleotide sequence: TGCGCCACCCTTATCGCGGTAAATGGCTACACCTTC.

This chain connects TRBV7-9 to TRBJ2-5; 11 bases map to TRBD1. The CDR3 has 15 amino acids. The V gene's germline CDR1 is SEHNR and CDR2 FQNEAQ (reference sequence). With V trimmed by 5 bases and J by 4 bases, 6 bases remained unmatched. CDR3 in amino acids: CASSDPGQGVETQYF. In DNA form, the CDR3 reads TGTGCCAGCAGCGACCCGGGACAGGGGGTAGAGACCCAGTACTTC.

In this sample, this clone turned up once. V usage is TRBV27 and J usage is TRBJ2-5; 7 positions match TRBD1. The V segment lost 4 bases and the J segment 4 bases; nucleotides outside the gene matches: 3. The CDR3 spans 13 residues. The germline CDR1 and CDR2 sequences are MNHEY and SMNVEV (reference sequence). The CDR3 nucleotides read TGTGCCAGCAGTTCGACAGGGCCAGAGACCCAGTACTTC. Its protein product is CASSSTGPETQYF.

The chain combines TRBV27 with TRBJ1-5; D is perhaps TRBD1 (5 bases). The CDR3 is made up of 14 amino acids. Trimming pared 5 bases from V and 5 bases from J, leaving 13 bases between. In germline, CDR1 is MNHEY, CDR2 SMNVEV (reference sequence). CDR3: CASSNSGIDQPQHF. DNA for the CDR3: TGTGCCAGCAGTAATTCAGGGATAGATCAGCCCCAGCATTTT.